The clone carrying this TCR beta chain was found a few times. TCRdb's copy holds only in-frame clones and misses some; the assay was immunoSEQ multiplex PCR. The profile shows roughly 18,000 clones, over 70% of them singletons. The sample comes from a study of T cell changes during pregnancy in multiple sclerosis. The material was CD8+ T cells from peripheral blood mononuclear cells, obtained after pregnancy. The receptor was isolated from a female donor in good health, enrolled as a control in a pregnancy study.

The CDR3, as DNA: TGTGCCAGCAGCGTAGATGGGACACAAGAGACCCAGTACTTC. Its protein is CASSVDGTQETQYF. J is TRBJ2-5 and V is TRBV9; TRBD1 might be the D (6 bases). CDR1 is SGDLS, CDR2 YYNGEE, per germline. The CDR3 runs 14 residues. Trimming took off 0 bases at V and 2 bases at J, with 8 bases between the two ends.